The next 5 T cell receptor beta chains were all read from a single sample in a study of OX40 agonist ivuxolimab in advanced cancers. Library construction relied on the immunoSEQ multiplex PCR assay. TCRdb took this table from immuneACCESS and kept in-frame rearrangements with V and J called. Such tables lack part of the clones; where checked against another copy, unresolved V genes explain under half of the gap, and the rest is unexplained. The sample yields about 14,000 clones; more than 75% were counted once. Of the sample, 35% to 50% falls within the top ten clones. The specimen comprised CD4+ or CD8+ T cells sorted from blood, sampled in a trial of the OX40 agonist ivuxolimab. The receptor source for this set is an adult with an advanced solid tumor such as melanoma, head and neck, liver or kidney cancer.

The chain has TRBV27 and TRBJ2-7; TRBD1 or TRBD2 may be the D gene (5 bases each). Trimming pared 6 bases from V and 0 bases from J, leaving 15 bases between. Per the germline V gene, CDR1 is MNHEY and CDR2 is SMNVEV (reference sequence). The CDR3 has 15 amino acids. The CDR3 DNA reads as TGTGCCAGCAGCGTAGGGACGGCTAGCTCCTACGAGCAGTACTTC. Translation: CASSVGTASSYEQYF.

This clone was observed a few times. J is TRBJ2-1 and V is TRBV7-9; the match to TRBD1 covers 7 bases. The V segment lost 5 bases and the J segment 6 bases; nucleotides outside the gene matches: 10. The germline gives CDR1 SEHNR, CDR2 FQNEAQ (reference sequence). CDR3 length: 15 amino acids. This chain's CDR3 is CASSTQTGYRNEQFF. CDR3 coding DNA: TGTGCCAGCAGCACCCAGACAGGGTATCGCAATGAGCAGTTCTTC.

Details on this clone: Different DNA sequences within this sample yield the same CDR3. V and J are TRBV7-9 and TRBJ2-7, with no clear D. The CDR3 sequence is 11 residues long. Germline CDR1 and CDR2: SEHNR and FQNEAQ (reference sequence). Trimming took off 3 bases at V and 2 bases at J, with 2 bases between the two ends. The DNA of the CDR3 is TGTGCCAGCAGCTTCACCTACGAGCAGTACTTC. Translated, it gives CASSFTYEQYF.

V usage is TRBV5-1 and J usage is TRBJ2-7; 12 bases line up with TRBD2. The length of the CDR3 is 17 residues. V lost 2 bases and J lost 0; bases outside the gene matches: 6. Germline CDR1 SGHRS, CDR2 YFSETQ. The CDR3: CASSLGTSGPSSYEQYF. The CDR3 nucleotides read TGCGCCAGCAGCTTAGGGACTAGCGGGCCGAGCTCCTACGAGCAGTACTTC.

The V call is TRBV27, the J call TRBJ1-5; a weak D match, TRBD1 (5 bases). The CDR3 consists of 15 residues. CDR1 MNHEY and CDR2 SMNVEV come from the germline V gene (reference sequence). With 6 bases removed from V and 0 bases from J, the gap between germline ends came to 12 bases. The CDR3 DNA sequence: TGTGCCAGCAGGCGGGACGGCAATAGCAATCAGCCCCAGCATTTT. This sequence encodes CASRRDGNSNQPQHF.